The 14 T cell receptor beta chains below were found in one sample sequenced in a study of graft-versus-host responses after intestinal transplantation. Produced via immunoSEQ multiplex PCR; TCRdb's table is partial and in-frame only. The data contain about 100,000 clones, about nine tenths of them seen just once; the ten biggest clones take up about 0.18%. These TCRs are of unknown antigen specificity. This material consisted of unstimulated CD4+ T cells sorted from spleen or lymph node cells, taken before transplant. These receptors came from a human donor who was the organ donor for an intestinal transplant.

The CDR3 sequence is CASSYPGTAGVYGYTF. The CDR3 DNA reads as TGTGCCAGCAGTTACCCCGGTACAGCCGGGGTTTATGGCTACACCTTC. This chain connects TRBV6-5 to TRBJ1-2; no clear D gene. Germline loops: CDR1 MNHEY, CDR2 SVGAGI. Trimming left V 2 bases short and J 5 bases short, with 18 bases between. The CDR3 extends over 16 amino acids.

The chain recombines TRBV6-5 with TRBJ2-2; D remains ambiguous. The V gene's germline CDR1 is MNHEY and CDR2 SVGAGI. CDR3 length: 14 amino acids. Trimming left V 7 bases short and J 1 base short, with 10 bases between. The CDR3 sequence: CASIGLWNTGELFF. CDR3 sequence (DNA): TGTGCCAGCATCGGGTTATGGAACACCGGGGAGCTGTTTTTT.

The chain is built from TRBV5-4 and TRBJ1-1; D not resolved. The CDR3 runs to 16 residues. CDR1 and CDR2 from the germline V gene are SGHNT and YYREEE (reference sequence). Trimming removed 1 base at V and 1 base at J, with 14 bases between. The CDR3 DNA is TGTGCCAGCAGCTTGTCCGGATTGGCAGGGAACACTGAAGCTTTCTTT. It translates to CASSLSGLAGNTEAFF.

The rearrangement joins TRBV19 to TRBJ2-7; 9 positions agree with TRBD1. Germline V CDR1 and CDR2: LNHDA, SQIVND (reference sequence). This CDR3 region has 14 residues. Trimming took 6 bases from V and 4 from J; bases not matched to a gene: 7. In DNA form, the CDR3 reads TGTGCCAGTAGGGCACAGGGGGCGACATACGAGCAGTACTTC. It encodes CASRAQGATYEQYF.

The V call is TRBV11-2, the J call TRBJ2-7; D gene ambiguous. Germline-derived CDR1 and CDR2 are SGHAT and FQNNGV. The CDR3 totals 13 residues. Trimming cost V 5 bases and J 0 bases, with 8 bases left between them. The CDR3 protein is CASSPFNSYEQYF. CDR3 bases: TGTGCCAGCAGCCCCTTTAACTCCTACGAGCAGTACTTC.

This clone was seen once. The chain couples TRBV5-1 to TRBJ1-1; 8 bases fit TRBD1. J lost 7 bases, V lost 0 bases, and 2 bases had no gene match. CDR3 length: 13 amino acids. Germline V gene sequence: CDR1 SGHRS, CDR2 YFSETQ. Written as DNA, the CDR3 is TGCGCCAGCAGCTTGGGACAGGGGAGTGAAGCTTTCTTT. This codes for CASSLGQGSEAFF.

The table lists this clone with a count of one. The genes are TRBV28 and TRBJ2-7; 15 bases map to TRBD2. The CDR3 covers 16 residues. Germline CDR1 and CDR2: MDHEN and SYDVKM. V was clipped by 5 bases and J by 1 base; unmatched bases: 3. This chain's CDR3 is CASSLGLAGGSYEQYF. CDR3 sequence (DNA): TGTGCCAGCAGTCTGGGACTAGCGGGGGGTTCCTACGAGCAGTACTTC. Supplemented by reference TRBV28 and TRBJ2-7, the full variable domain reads DVKVTQSSRYLVKRTGEKVFLECVQDMDHENMFWYRQDPGLGLRLIYFSYDVKMKEKGDIPEGYSVSREKKERFSLILESASTNQTSMYLCASSLGLAGGSYEQYFGPGTRLTVT.

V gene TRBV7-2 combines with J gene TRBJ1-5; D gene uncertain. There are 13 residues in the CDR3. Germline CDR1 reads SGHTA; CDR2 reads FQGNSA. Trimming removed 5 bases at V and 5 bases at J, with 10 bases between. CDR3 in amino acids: CASSTVEDQPQHF. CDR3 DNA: TGTGCCAGCAGCACAGTAGAAGATCAGCCCCAGCATTTT.

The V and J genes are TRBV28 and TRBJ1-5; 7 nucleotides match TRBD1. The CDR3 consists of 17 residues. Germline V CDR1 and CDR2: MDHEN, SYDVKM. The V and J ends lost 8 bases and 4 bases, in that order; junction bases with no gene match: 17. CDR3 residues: CASCSFGRGQTNQPQHF. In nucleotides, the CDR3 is TGTGCCAGCTGCTCATTCGGAAGGGGACAGACAAATCAGCCCCAGCATTTT.

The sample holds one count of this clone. Here the CDR3 reads CAISESMGRRSPYNEQFF. DNA of the CDR3: TGTGCCATCAGTGAGTCGATGGGGCGTAGGTCCCCCTACAATGAGCAGTTCTTC. The chain combines TRBV10-3 with TRBJ2-1; possibly TRBD1 for D (5 bases). Germline loops: CDR1 ENHRY, CDR2 SYGVKD. CDR3 length: 18 residues. V lost 0 bases and J 2 bases, leaving 17 bases between the germline ends.

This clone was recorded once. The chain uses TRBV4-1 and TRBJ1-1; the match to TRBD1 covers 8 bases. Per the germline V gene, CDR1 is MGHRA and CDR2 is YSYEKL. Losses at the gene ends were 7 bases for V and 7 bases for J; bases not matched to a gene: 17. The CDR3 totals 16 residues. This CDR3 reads CASTLLTRDRGREAFF. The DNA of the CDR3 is TGCGCCAGCACCTTATTGACTCGTGACAGGGGACGTGAAGCTTTCTTT.

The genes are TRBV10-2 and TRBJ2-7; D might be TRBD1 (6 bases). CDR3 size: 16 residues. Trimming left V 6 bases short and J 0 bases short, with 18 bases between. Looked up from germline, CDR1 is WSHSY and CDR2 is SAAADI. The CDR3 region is CASRPTGQKSSYEQYF. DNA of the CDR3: TGCGCCAGCAGGCCAACAGGGCAGAAGAGCTCCTACGAGCAGTACTTC.

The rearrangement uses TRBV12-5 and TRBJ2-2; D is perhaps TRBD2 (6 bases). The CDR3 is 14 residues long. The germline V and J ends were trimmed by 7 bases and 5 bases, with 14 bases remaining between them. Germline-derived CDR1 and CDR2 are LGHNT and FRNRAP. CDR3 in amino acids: CASVSGGGTGELFF. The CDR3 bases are TGTGCTAGTGTCTCTGGGGGAGGAACCGGGGAGCTGTTTTTT.

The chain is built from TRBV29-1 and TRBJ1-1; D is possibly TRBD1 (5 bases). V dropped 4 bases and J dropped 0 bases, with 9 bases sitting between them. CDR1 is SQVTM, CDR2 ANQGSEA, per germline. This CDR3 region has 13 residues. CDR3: CSVGGGMNTEAFF. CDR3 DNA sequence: TGCAGCGTTGGTGGGGGGATGAACACTGAAGCTTTCTTT.